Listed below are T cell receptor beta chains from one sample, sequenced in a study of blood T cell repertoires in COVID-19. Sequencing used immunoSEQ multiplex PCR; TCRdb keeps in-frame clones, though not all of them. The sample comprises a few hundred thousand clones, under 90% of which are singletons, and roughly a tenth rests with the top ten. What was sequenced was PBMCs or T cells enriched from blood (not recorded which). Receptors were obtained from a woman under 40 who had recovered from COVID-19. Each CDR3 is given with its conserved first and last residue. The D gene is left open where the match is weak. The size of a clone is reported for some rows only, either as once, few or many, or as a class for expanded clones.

cdr3_nt: TGTGCCAGCAGCTTAGAACCCGCGGGCACAGATACGCAGTATTTT
cdr3_aa: CASSLEPAGTDTQYF
d_call: NA
clone_size: NA
j_call: TRBJ2-3
v_call: TRBV7-6

cdr3_nt: TGTGCCAGCAGTGGCTCCGGGACAGGGGGCCTCGGCTACACCTTC
cdr3_aa: CASSGSGTGGLGYTF
d_call: TRBD1
clone_size: NA
j_call: TRBJ1-2
v_call: TRBV28

cdr3_nt: TGTGCCAGCAGCCACCTAAGGGGGCAGGGGGCAGATACGCAGTATTTT
cdr3_aa: CASSHLRGQGADTQYF
d_call: TRBD1
clone_size: NA
j_call: TRBJ2-3
v_call: TRBV14

cdr3_nt: TGTGCCAGCAGTTTATGGGGCAGGGAAGCTTTCTTT
cdr3_aa: CASSLWGREAFF
d_call: NA
clone_size: NA
j_call: TRBJ1-1
v_call: TRBV27

cdr3_nt: TGTGCCATCAGTGAGTCGAGTTTCACAGATACGCAGTATTTT
cdr3_aa: CAISESSFTDTQYF
d_call: NA
clone_size: NA
j_call: TRBJ2-3
v_call: TRBV10-3

cdr3_nt: TGTGCCAGCAGCTCCCGCGGAGGCGGGAGATCTGACGAGCAGTACTTC
cdr3_aa: CASSSRGGGRSDEQYF
d_call: TRBD2
clone_size: NA
j_call: TRBJ2-7
v_call: TRBV13

cdr3_nt: TGTGCCAGCAGTCCAAGACTAGCGGGGAAAGATACGCAGTATTTT
cdr3_aa: CASSPRLAGKDTQYF
d_call: TRBD2
clone_size: NA
j_call: TRBJ2-3
v_call: TRBV7-2

cdr3_nt: TGTGCCAGCAGTGACGCCCACAGGGGCACTGAAGCTTTCTTT
cdr3_aa: CASSDAHRGTEAFF
d_call: TRBD1
clone_size: few
j_call: TRBJ1-1
v_call: TRBV2

cdr3_nt: TGTGCCAGCAGCTTAATACGCAGGGAAGCCGGAGCTTTCTTT
cdr3_aa: CASSLIRREAGAFF
d_call: NA
clone_size: NA
j_call: TRBJ1-1
v_call: TRBV7-2

cdr3_nt: TGTGCCAGCAGCTTGGCAGGGGCGAGTGGAAACACCATATATTTT
cdr3_aa: CASSLAGASGNTIYF
d_call: NA
clone_size: NA
j_call: TRBJ1-3
v_call: TRBV7-2

cdr3_nt: TGCAGTGCTAGTCTAGCGGGTTTACCCTACGAGCAGTACTTC
cdr3_aa: CSASLAGLPYEQYF
d_call: TRBD2
clone_size: NA
j_call: TRBJ2-7
v_call: TRBV20-1

cdr3_nt: TGTGCCAGCACACTTCGGTTATATGGCTACACCTTC
cdr3_aa: CASTLRLYGYTF
d_call: NA
clone_size: NA
j_call: TRBJ1-2
v_call: TRBV2

cdr3_nt: TGTGCCAGCAGCTTACACTCGGGGGGCAGCGCCGATACGCAGTATTTT
cdr3_aa: CASSLHSGGSADTQYF
d_call: NA
clone_size: NA
j_call: TRBJ2-3
v_call: TRBV7-6

cdr3_nt: TGTGCCAGCAGTGAATGGGGCCATGGCTACACCTTC
cdr3_aa: CASSEWGHGYTF
d_call: NA
clone_size: NA
j_call: TRBJ1-2
v_call: TRBV6-1

cdr3_nt: TGTGCCAGCAGACCGACAGAGAACACTGAAGCTTTCTTT
cdr3_aa: CASRPTENTEAFF
d_call: NA
clone_size: NA
j_call: TRBJ1-1
v_call: TRBV6-4

cdr3_nt: TGTGCCAGCAGCCAAGCGGGACAGCCGACCTACAATGAGCAGTTCTTC
cdr3_aa: CASSQAGQPTYNEQFF
d_call: TRBD1
clone_size: NA
j_call: TRBJ2-1
v_call: TRBV14

cdr3_nt: TGTGCCAGCAGTTGGGACAGGTTCAATCAGCCCCAGCATTTT
cdr3_aa: CASSWDRFNQPQHF
d_call: TRBD1
clone_size: NA
j_call: TRBJ1-5
v_call: TRBV6-5

cdr3_nt: TGTGCCTGTCGGGGGGCCGCCGTAGGGAACACCATATATTTT
cdr3_aa: CACRGAAVGNTIYF
d_call: NA
clone_size: NA
j_call: TRBJ1-3
v_call: TRBV30

cdr3_nt: TGTGCCAGCAGCCTATGGCGGGAGACCCAGTACTTC
cdr3_aa: CASSLWRETQYF
d_call: NA
clone_size: NA
j_call: TRBJ2-5
v_call: TRBV7-9

cdr3_nt: TGTGCCAGCAGCTTATCTCAAGGACTTGAAGCTTTCTTT
cdr3_aa: CASSLSQGLEAFF
d_call: NA
clone_size: few
j_call: TRBJ1-1
v_call: TRBV7-9

cdr3_nt: TGTGCCATCAGTGCCTTAGCCAAAAACATTCAGTACTTC
cdr3_aa: CAISALAKNIQYF
d_call: NA
clone_size: NA
j_call: TRBJ2-4
v_call: TRBV10-3

cdr3_nt: TGTGCCAGTAGTATTTGGGGAGAAGAGACCCAGTACTTC
cdr3_aa: CASSIWGEETQYF
d_call: NA
clone_size: NA
j_call: TRBJ2-5
v_call: TRBV19

cdr3_nt: TGTGCCAGCAGCTTAGGCGGACTAGCGAGATACGAGCAGTACTTC
cdr3_aa: CASSLGGLARYEQYF
d_call: TRBD2
clone_size: NA
j_call: TRBJ2-7
v_call: TRBV7-9

cdr3_nt: TGCGCCAGCAGCTCCTACAGAGCTTTAGCCAAAAACATTCAGTACTTC
cdr3_aa: CASSSYRALAKNIQYF
d_call: NA
clone_size: NA
j_call: TRBJ2-4
v_call: TRBV5-1

cdr3_nt: TGTGCCAGCAGCTTAGCGGGTCGTGGGAGAACGGGGGGCTACACCTTC
cdr3_aa: CASSLAGRGRTGGYTF
d_call: NA
clone_size: NA
j_call: TRBJ1-2
v_call: TRBV7-9

cdr3_nt: TGTGCCAGCAGCCCCTGGAGGGGGCAGGGCGGGGAGCTGTTTTTT
cdr3_aa: CASSPWRGQGGELFF
d_call: NA
clone_size: once
j_call: TRBJ2-2
v_call: TRBV13

cdr3_nt: TGCGCCAGCAGCTCTCTAGCGGAGATGAGACCCTACGAGCAGTACTTC
cdr3_aa: CASSSLAEMRPYEQYF
d_call: TRBD2
clone_size: NA
j_call: TRBJ2-7
v_call: TRBV5-1

cdr3_nt: TGTGCCAGCAGCGTAGATGCTTCCGGGTCCCAGCATTTT
cdr3_aa: CASSVDASGSQHF
d_call: NA
clone_size: NA
j_call: TRBJ1-5
v_call: TRBV9

cdr3_nt: TGTGCCAGCACGACAGGGGCCCACTATGGCTACACCTTC
cdr3_aa: CASTTGAHYGYTF
d_call: TRBD1
clone_size: NA
j_call: TRBJ1-2
v_call: TRBV28

cdr3_nt: TGCGCCAGCAGCTTAGGGGACAGACAAAATGAGCAGTTCTTC
cdr3_aa: CASSLGDRQNEQFF
d_call: TRBD1
clone_size: NA
j_call: TRBJ2-1
v_call: TRBV5-1

cdr3_nt: TGTGCCAGCAGCCACCCCGGGACAGTGATTGAGGAGACCCAGTACTTC
cdr3_aa: CASSHPGTVIEETQYF
d_call: TRBD1
clone_size: NA
j_call: TRBJ2-5
v_call: TRBV7-2

cdr3_nt: TGTGCCAGCTCGAGGTTCGGGGAGAATGAGCAGTTCTTC
cdr3_aa: CASSRFGENEQFF
d_call: NA
clone_size: NA
j_call: TRBJ2-1
v_call: TRBV18

cdr3_nt: TGTGCCAGCACCCACGGGGACAGAAACACTGAAGCTTTCTTT
cdr3_aa: CASTHGDRNTEAFF
d_call: TRBD1
clone_size: NA
j_call: TRBJ1-1
v_call: TRBV6-5

cdr3_nt: TGTGCCAGCAGTTACGACCGGTCAGGACTCTACGAGCAGTACTTC
cdr3_aa: CASSYDRSGLYEQYF
d_call: NA
clone_size: once
j_call: TRBJ2-7
v_call: TRBV6-6

cdr3_nt: TGTGCCAGCAGCTTAGGAGTCCTCAGCTATGGCTACACCTTC
cdr3_aa: CASSLGVLSYGYTF
d_call: NA
clone_size: NA
j_call: TRBJ1-2
v_call: TRBV13

cdr3_nt: TGTGCCTGGAGTCATAGGGGGCGTCAGCCCCAGCATTTT
cdr3_aa: CAWSHRGRQPQHF
d_call: TRBD1
clone_size: NA
j_call: TRBJ1-5
v_call: TRBV30

cdr3_nt: TGTGCCAGCAGCTTGGGACAGGGGCCCACTGAAGCTTTCTTT
cdr3_aa: CASSLGQGPTEAFF
d_call: TRBD1
clone_size: once
j_call: TRBJ1-1
v_call: TRBV5-4

cdr3_nt: TGTGCCAGCAGCTTAGGGCTAGCTTTATACGAGCAGTACTTC
cdr3_aa: CASSLGLALYEQYF
d_call: NA
clone_size: NA
j_call: TRBJ2-7
v_call: TRBV7-8

cdr3_nt: TGTGCCAGCAGCTTAAATACAGGGGGCGCGGGCGGGGAGCTGTTTTTT
cdr3_aa: CASSLNTGGAGGELFF
d_call: TRBD1
clone_size: NA
j_call: TRBJ2-2
v_call: TRBV7-3

cdr3_nt: TGTGCCAGCAGCTTGGGGGCCCGGGATTCCTACAATGAGCAGTTCTTC
cdr3_aa: CASSLGARDSYNEQFF
d_call: NA
clone_size: NA
j_call: TRBJ2-1
v_call: TRBV5-4

cdr3_nt: TGTGCCAGCTCCCCCCACAGGCCGCGACAGTACCAAGAGACCCAGTACTTC
cdr3_aa: CASSPHRPRQYQETQYF
d_call: NA
clone_size: once
j_call: TRBJ2-5
v_call: TRBV25-1

cdr3_nt: TGTGCCAGCAGTTCTAGACAGGGTCTCGACAATGAGCAGTTCTTC
cdr3_aa: CASSSRQGLDNEQFF
d_call: TRBD1
clone_size: NA
j_call: TRBJ2-1
v_call: TRBV27